The source of this T cell receptor (beta chain) is a study of cytomegalovirus exposure and HLA in healthy donors. Repertoires were generated with immunoSEQ multiplex PCR, while TCRdb's copy carries only in-frame clones and drops some. Here the sample spans more than 200,000 clones, around 91% being singletons. Deletions cut 2 bases from V and 2 bases from J, with 7 bases between. CDR1 MDHEN and CDR2 SYDVKM come from the germline V gene. The CDR3 totals 13 residues. The TCR sequence derives from a woman in her twenties or thirties in good health and CMV-seronegative. Sequencing input: PBMCs. The chain is built from TRBV28 and TRBJ2-7; the D is unclear. CDR3 bases: TGTGCCAGCAGTTTAACGGGCCCCTACGAGCAGTACTTC. Its translation: CASSLTGPYEQYF.